This entry features one T cell receptor beta chain sequence. This clone was observed a single time. Its recognized antigen is unknown. Base qualities were left out, and no much larger clone turns up one base away. TCR CDR3 regions were amplified from genomic DNA by multiplex PCR using the deep immunoSEQ assay. Genomic DNA extracted from each cell subset was distributed evenly over all wells of several immunoSEQ 96-well plates, and each plate served as one replicate. For sorted subsets, each replicate PCR was loaded with about 0.2 ug genomic DNA, equivalent to 25,000 to 30,000 T cell genomes. Purified libraries were quantified with a Qubit 3.0 fluorometer, sized on a Bioanalyzer 2100, and re-quantified with the KAPA Library Quantification kit. A separate single-read 150-cycle Illumina NextSeq 550 flow cell was used to sequence each immunoSEQ 96-well plate. In the original analysis: Because the immunoSEQ output held only junctional sequences and lacked quality scores, the filtering could not match the filtering applied to full-length reads. To assign V/J genes and CDR3, sequences were annotated using PyIR, a Python wrapper for IgBLAST v1.9, with IMGT germline references. Reads were removed for weak V/J assignments (E-value above 1e-6), missing CDR3, stop codons, out-of-frame junctions, or ambiguous translated residues. A V3J clonotype was defined by an identical inferred V gene, J gene, and CDR3 amino acid sequence. Percentage overlap between repertoires was calculated by dividing the number of shared unique clonotypes by the size of the smaller repertoire. Three approaches were used to assess repertoire richness: RTK rarefaction, the Chao1 estimator, and Recon v2.1 estimates of unobserved clonotypes. OLGA was used to compute generation probabilities for all TCRbeta clonotypes that the gDNA method yielded from several donors. TCRdb stores this immuneACCESS table with in-frame sequences only. Part of the clones is absent; in the studies checked, under half of the shortfall reflects unresolved V genes, and no reason is known for the rest. V and J calls and clone size are as listed in that table; D and trimming were resolved from the DNA. Present in this sample are nearly 1,000,000 clones, roughly 72% of which were seen just once. Over 1.3% of the sample comes from the top ten.

The donors were healthy, HIV-negative adults who had no recently reported acute infections or vaccinations. Every donor was a Caucasian adult living in Nashville, Tennessee, USA. Magnetic negative selection was used to enrich CD4+ T cells, after which naive cells were positively selected on CD45RA and the negative fraction became the memory subset. Blood was obtained by leukapheresis, after which PBMCs were separated by Ficoll-Histopaque density gradient centrifugation and cryopreserved in liquid nitrogen vapor phase. Analytical flow cytometry was used to check the purity and quantity of each magnetically sorted T cell population. Genomic DNA was isolated from each sorted fraction and quantified by UV absorbance on a Nanodrop 2000c. This specimen belongs to a study of shared clonotypes between healthy human individuals (dated by TCRdb to the early 2020s). With regard to the full study: The cohort comprised two women and a few men aged 18 to 49 years. For each donor, CD4 naive and CD4 memory were each given three plates, CD8 naive was given two plates, and CD8 memory was given one plate. To estimate repertoire size and how much clonotype sharing occurs between individuals, the study deeply sequenced the blood TCR repertoires of roughly 5 healthy adults. Libraries were prepared and TCR repertoires were sequenced by different laboratories using diverse techniques, in order to increase sequencing depth and limit assay-specific biases. Per donor, leukapheresis produced somewhere between about 0.94 and 9 billion PBMCs.

The study at large found these results: Across a handful of donors, around 5% of naive CD4, roughly 3.5% of naive CD8, about 2.3% of memory CD4, and approximately 0.4% of memory CD8 clonotypes were shared. Pairwise subsampling led to the expectation that sequencing depth would affect the degree of clonotype sharing among donors. Compared with non-shared clonotypes, clonotypes shared by all four sorted-subset donors had higher generation probabilities. Incomplete sequencing was indicated by rarefaction of sorted-subset datasets, despite the large sequencing depth. Sampling was restricted to blood, and TCR repertoires in tissue are likely to differ from TCR repertoires in blood. The small number of donors limited the genetic and exposure-history diversity represented. Estimated clonotype richness was generally larger for naive than for memory subsets.

V is cut by 2 bases and J by 8 bases, and the space between the germline ends is 13 bases. The CDR3 contains 14 residues, cysteine and phenylalanine counted. Of the read, only the CDR3 DNA is kept; its 42 bases are in frame from base 1. Based on the germline V gene, the CDR1 and CDR2 sequences are SGHRS and YFSETQ. The receptor was derived from a man aged 18 to 30 in good health. This receptor chain uses TRBV5-1 and TRBJ1-4; 6 matching bases give a weak D call of TRBD1. Sequencing was carried out using memory CD4+ T cells sorted from blood. Sample cell subset or site, as interpreted from the label and publication: CD45RA-negative fraction. The DNA sequence follows: TGCGCCAGCAGCTTTCAGGGGTATGAGGAAAAACTGTTTTTT. This yields the protein CASSFQGYEEKLFF.